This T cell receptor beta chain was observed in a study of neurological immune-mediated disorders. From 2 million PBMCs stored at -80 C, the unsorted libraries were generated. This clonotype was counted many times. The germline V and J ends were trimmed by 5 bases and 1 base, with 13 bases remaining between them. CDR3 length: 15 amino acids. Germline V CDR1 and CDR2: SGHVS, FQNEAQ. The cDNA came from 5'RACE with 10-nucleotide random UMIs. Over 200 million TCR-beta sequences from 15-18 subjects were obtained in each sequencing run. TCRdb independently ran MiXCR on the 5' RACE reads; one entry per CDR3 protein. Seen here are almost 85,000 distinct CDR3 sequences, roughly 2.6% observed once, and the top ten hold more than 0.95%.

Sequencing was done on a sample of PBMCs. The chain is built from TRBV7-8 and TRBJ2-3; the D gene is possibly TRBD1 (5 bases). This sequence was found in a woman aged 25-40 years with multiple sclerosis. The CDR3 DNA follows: TGTGCCAGCAGCAAAGATGGGGCCGGCACAGATACGCAGTATTTT. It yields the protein CASSKDGAGTDTQYF. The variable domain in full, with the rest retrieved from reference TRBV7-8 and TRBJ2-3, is GAGVSQSPRYKVAKRGQDVALRCDPISGHVSLFWYQQALGQGPEFLTYFQNEAQLDKSGLPSDRFFAERPEGSVSTLKIQRTQQEDSAVYLCASSKDGAGTDTQYFGPGTRLTVL.